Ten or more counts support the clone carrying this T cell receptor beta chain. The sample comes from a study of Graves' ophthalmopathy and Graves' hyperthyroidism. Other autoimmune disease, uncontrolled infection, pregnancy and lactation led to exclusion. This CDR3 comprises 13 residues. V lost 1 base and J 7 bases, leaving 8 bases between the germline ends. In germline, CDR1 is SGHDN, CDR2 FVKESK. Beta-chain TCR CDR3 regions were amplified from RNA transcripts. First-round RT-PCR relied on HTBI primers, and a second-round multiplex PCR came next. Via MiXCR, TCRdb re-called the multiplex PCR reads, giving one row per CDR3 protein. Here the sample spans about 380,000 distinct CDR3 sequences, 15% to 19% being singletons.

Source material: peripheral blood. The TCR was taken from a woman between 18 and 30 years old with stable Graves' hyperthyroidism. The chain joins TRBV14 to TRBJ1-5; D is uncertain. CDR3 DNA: TGTGCCAGCAGCCAAGGGGTGAGGCAGCCCCAGCATTTT. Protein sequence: CASSQGVRQPQHF.